This entry concerns a single TCR beta chain. Antigen: not known. The germline V gene encodes CDR1 MNHEY and CDR2 SVGAGI. V shed 6 bases and J shed 8 bases, with 11 bases lying between them. The CDR3 sequence is 13 residues long. Libraries were prepared by immunoSEQ multiplex PCR; TCRdb keeps only in-frame clonotypes and omits some of them. The sample includes about 300,000 clones, approximately 79% seen only once; the top ten take about 5.8%. The data belong to a study of cytotoxic CD8 clonotypes in ibrutinib-treated CLL. About the study: Of a cohort that held some 12 relapsed/refractory and roughly 14 treatment-naive patients, some 17 were IGHV unmutated. Overall study findings and caveats: On treatment, the uncommon public clonotypes contracted or remained stable. Baseline clonality exceeded age-matched healthy donors and tracked circulating CD8+ T-cell counts.

This clonotype was obtained from a human donor with chronic lymphocytic leukemia. The starting material was PBMCs, obtained at disease progression, from a patient treated with ibrutinib. The chain links TRBV6-5 to TRBJ1-6; no clear D. CDR3 sequence (DNA): TGTGCCAGCAGGAGGTCTACGTATTCACCCCTCCACTTT. The encoded protein is CASRRSTYSPLHF.